This T cell receptor (beta chain) was documented in a study of T cell responses to AZD1222 COVID-19 vaccine. The overall study: Analyses pooled second doses at about 4 or about 12 weeks.

The V and J ends lost 6 bases and 3 bases, in that order; junction bases with no gene match: 2. The length of the CDR3 is 13 residues. Germline V CDR1 and CDR2: MDHEN, SYDVKM. Using immunoSEQ multiplex PCR, the repertoire was profiled, and TCRdb retains in-frame clones only, with some absent. The repertoire holds 100,000 to 150,000 clones, with more than 70% as singletons. The genes are TRBV28 and TRBJ2-1, with 7 bases fitting TRBD2. The sequence came from an adult in good health. The sample here was peripheral blood, taken on day 0 of AZD1222 vaccination. The CDR3 loop reads CASRSGNYNEQFF. The DNA for the CDR3 is TGTGCCAGCAGGAGCGGGAACTACAATGAGCAGTTCTTC.